This entry describes one T cell receptor (beta chain). The data derive from a study of shared clonotypes between healthy human individuals. Sequenced by immunoSEQ multiplex PCR; TCRdb stores in-frame clones only, minus some. In the table there are around 340,000 clones, 73% of which are singletons. CDR1 is MGHRA and CDR2 is YSYEKL in the germline V gene. The V gene end was trimmed by 0 bases and the J gene end by 8 bases; junction bases not matched to a gene: 9. The CDR3 is 16 residues long. The sequencing input was memory CD4+ T cells sorted from blood. Subset noted: CD45RA-negative fraction. The receptor was isolated from a man between 25 and 39 years old in good health. The V gene is TRBV4-1, the J gene TRBJ1-2, with TRBD1 identical over 10 bases. The CDR3 DNA is TGCGCCAGCAGCCAAGACTCGACAGGGGGCTTCGACGGCTACACCTTC. It specifies CASSQDSTGGFDGYTF.